This record looks at one T cell receptor beta chain sequence and its context. This sample was taken from a study of cytomegalovirus exposure and HLA in healthy donors. Researchers ran the PCR with 60 Vbeta and 13 Jbeta primers. Libraries were prepared by immunoSEQ multiplex PCR; TCRdb keeps only in-frame clonotypes and omits some of them. The profile shows about 89,000 clones, under 85% of them singletons. Per germline, CDR1 SGHRS and CDR2 YFSETQ. The CDR3 loop spans 15 amino acids. Trimming cost V 4 bases and J 7 bases; bases outside gene matches: 11. This chain links TRBV5-1 with TRBJ2-7, with 10 nucleotides matching TRBD2. The TCR originated in a male donor in good health and CMV-seronegative. Material for sequencing was PBMCs. Here the CDR3 reads CASSNEGTSAGEQYF. In nucleotides, the CDR3 is TGCGCCAGCAGCAACGAGGGGACTAGCGCAGGGGAGCAGTACTTC.